This TCR beta chain was captured in a study of T-cell reconstitution after alpha-beta-depleted transplantation in children. Losses at the gene ends were 2 bases for V and 7 bases for J; bases not matched to a gene: 16. Germline loops: CDR1 MNHEY, CDR2 SVGAGI. This CDR3 is 18 amino acids long. Preparation of the TCRbeta library used unique molecular identifiers. TCRdb used MiXCR to reprocess the PCR reads, holding one entry per CDR3 protein. The table includes about 980,000 distinct CDR3 sequences, 25% to 30% detected once. The receptor was isolated from a boy younger than two who had a stem cell transplant for SCID, so the T cells may come from the graft donor. The sample was PBMCs, mostly from graft donor cells, taken 360 days after TCRalphabeta/CD19-depleted stem cell transplant. V gene TRBV6-5 combines with J gene TRBJ2-1; 8 nucleotides match TRBD1. The CDR3 coding sequence is TGTGCCAGCAGTTACACGAGATTAGGACAGGGAGAGGAAAATGAGCAGTTCTTC. It specifies CASSYTRLGQGEENEQFF.